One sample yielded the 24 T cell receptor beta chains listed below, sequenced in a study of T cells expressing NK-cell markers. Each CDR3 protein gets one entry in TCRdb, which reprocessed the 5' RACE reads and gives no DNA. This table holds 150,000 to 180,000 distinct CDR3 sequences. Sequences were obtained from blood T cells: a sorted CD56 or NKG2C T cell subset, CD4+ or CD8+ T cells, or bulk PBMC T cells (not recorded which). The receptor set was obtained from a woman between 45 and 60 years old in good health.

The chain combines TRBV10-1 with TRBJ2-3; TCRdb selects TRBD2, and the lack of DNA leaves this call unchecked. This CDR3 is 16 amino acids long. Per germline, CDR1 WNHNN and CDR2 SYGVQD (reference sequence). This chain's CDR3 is CASRLSGRASTDTQYF.

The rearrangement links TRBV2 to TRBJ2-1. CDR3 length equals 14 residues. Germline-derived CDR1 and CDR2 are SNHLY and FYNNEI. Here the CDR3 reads CASLGQEPNNEQFF.

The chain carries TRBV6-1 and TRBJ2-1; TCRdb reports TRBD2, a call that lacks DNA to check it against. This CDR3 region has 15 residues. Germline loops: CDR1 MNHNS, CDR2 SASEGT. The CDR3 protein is CASNSGKSSYNEQFF.

The chain's CDR3 is CASSLGFGVEKLFF. This sequence joins TRBV11-2 and TRBJ1-4. The V gene's germline CDR1 is SGHAT and CDR2 FQNNGV. The CDR3 runs to 14 residues.

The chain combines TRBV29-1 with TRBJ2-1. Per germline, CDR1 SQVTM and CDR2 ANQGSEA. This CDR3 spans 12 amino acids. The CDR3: CSVEALYNEQFF.

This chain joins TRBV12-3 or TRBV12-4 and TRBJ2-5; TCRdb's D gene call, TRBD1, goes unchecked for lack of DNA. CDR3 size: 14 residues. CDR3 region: CASTDQRGFGTQYF.

CDR3 in amino acids: CASGLGQKTEAFF. This sequence joins TRBV12-5 and TRBJ1-1. The CDR3 has 13 residues. The germline V gene encodes CDR1 LGHNT and CDR2 FRNRAP.

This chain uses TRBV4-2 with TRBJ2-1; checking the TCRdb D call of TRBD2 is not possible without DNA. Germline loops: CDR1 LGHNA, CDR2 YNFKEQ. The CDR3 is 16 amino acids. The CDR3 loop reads CASSQGLAGYYNEQFF.

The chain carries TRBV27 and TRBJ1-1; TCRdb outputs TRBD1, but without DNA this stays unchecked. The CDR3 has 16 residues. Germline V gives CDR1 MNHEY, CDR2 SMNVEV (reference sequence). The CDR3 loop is CASSLTRQGFRTEAFF.

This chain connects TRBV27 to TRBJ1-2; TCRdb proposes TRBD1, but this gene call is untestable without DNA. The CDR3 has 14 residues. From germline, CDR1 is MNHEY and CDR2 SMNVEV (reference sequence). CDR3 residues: CASRPDSLNYGYTF.

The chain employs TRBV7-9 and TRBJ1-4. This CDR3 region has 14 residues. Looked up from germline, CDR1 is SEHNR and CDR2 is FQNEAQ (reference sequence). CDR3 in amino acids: CASGKGGLREKLFF.

This chain's CDR3 is CASSPGTANEAFF. V is TRBV4-1 and J is TRBJ1-1; TCRdb gives TRBD1 as the D gene, but with no DNA this cannot be confirmed. Germline assignment: CDR1 MGHRA and CDR2 YSYEKL. The CDR3 spans 13 residues.

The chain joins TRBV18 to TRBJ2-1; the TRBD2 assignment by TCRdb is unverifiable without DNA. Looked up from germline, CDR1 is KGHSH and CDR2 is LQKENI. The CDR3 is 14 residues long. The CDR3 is CASSGGLVVDEQFF.

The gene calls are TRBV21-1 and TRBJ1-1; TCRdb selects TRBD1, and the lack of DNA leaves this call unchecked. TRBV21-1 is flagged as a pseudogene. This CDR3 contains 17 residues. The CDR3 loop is CASSNAPWTGLNTEAFF.

This CDR3 is CATSEKVGLPTDTQYF. The chain is built from TRBV24-1 and TRBJ2-3; as DNA is missing, the TRBD1 call by TCRdb cannot be tested. The CDR3 is 16 amino acids. Germline loops: CDR1 KGHDR, CDR2 SFDVKD.

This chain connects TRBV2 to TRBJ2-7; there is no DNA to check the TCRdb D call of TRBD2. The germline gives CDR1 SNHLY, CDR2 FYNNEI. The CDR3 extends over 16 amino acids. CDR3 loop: CASRKGGLAGEGEQYF.

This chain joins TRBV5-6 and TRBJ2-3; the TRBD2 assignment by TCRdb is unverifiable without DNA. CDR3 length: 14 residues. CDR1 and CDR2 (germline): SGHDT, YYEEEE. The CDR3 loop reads CASSLGGRRDTQYF.

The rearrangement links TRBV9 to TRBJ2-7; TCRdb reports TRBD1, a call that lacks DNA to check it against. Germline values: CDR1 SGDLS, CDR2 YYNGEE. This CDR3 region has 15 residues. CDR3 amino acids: CASSVGAGGPYEQYF.

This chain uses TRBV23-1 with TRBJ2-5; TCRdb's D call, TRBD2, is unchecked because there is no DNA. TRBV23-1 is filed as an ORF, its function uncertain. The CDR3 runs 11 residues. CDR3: CAIGTWGTQYF.

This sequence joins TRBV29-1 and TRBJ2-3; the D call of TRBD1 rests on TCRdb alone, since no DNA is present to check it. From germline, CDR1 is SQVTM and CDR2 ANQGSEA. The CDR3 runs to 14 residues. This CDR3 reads CSVVGTGWSDTQYF.

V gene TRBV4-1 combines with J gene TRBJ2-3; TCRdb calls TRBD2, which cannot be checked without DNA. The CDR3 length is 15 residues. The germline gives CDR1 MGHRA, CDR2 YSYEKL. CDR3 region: CASSQTGRGGDTQYF.

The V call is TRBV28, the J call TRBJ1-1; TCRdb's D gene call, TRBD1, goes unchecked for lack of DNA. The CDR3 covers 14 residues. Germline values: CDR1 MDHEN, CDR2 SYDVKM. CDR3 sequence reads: CASSFEGAWTEAFF. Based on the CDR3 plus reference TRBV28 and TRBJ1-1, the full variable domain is DVKVTQSSRYLVKRTGEKVFLECVQDMDHENMFWYRQDPGLGLRLIYFSYDVKMKEKGDIPEGYSVSREKKERFSLILESASTNQTSMYLCASSFEGAWTEAFFGQGTRLTVV.

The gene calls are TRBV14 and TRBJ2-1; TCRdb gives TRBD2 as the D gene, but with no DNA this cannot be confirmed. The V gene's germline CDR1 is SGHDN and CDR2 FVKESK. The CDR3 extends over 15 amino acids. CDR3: CASSQVAGVGNEQFF.

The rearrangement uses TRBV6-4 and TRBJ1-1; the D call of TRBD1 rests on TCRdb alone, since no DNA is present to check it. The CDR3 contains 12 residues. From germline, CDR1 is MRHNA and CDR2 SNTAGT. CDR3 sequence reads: CASSALGGEAFF.